What follows are 15 T cell receptor beta chains derived from one specimen sequenced in a study of cytotoxic CD8 clonotypes in ibrutinib-treated CLL. The repertoire was sequenced with immunoSEQ multiplex PCR; TCRdb's copy has only in-frame clones and lacks some. The table shows around 21,000 clones, with 65% to 75% occurring only once. The sequencing here drew on PBMCs, taken before ibrutinib treatment. These receptors all stem from a human donor with chronic lymphocytic leukemia.

CDR3 sequence (DNA): TGTGCCAGCAGTGACGATCCCCCCAGGGGTCACACCTTC. Translated, it gives CASSDDPPRGHTF. The chain joins TRBV6-1 to TRBJ1-2; D is possibly TRBD1 (6 bases). The V gene's germline CDR1 is MNHNS and CDR2 SASEGT. Trimming cost V 3 bases and J 12 bases, with 17 bases left between them. CDR3 length: 13 amino acids.

The V call is TRBV4-1, the J call TRBJ2-7; TRBD1 aligns across 9 bases. Unmatched junction bases numbered 12, after V lost 4 bases and J lost 5 bases. The CDR3 runs to 16 residues. Looked up from germline, CDR1 is MGHRA and CDR2 is YSYEKL. This CDR3 is CASSRSAGQGSHEQYF. CDR3 DNA: TGCGCCAGCAGCCGTTCTGCGGGACAGGGTTCCCACGAGCAGTACTTC.

The chain joins TRBV7-2 to TRBJ2-1, with 7 nucleotides matching TRBD2. CDR1 and CDR2 from the germline V gene are SGHTA and FQGNSA. The trim removed 5 bases at V and 7 bases at J, leaving 2 bases unmatched. The CDR3 is 12 amino acids. CDR3: CASSPSGNEQFF. The DNA for the CDR3 is TGTGCCAGCAGCCCTAGCGGAAATGAGCAGTTCTTC. Complete variable domain (other parts from reference TRBV7-2 and TRBJ2-1): GAGVSQSPSNKVTEKGKDVELRCDPISGHTALYWYRQSLGQGLEFLIYFQGNSAPDKSGLPSDRFSAERTGGSVSTLTIQRTQQEDSAVYLCASSPSGNEQFFGPGTRLTVL.

This clone was detected once. The chain recombines TRBV4-1 with TRBJ1-1, with 7 bases aligning to TRBD1. The germline V gene encodes CDR1 MGHRA and CDR2 YSYEKL. V shed 6 bases and J 1 base; nucleotides not matched to a gene: 17. This CDR3 region has 18 residues. DNA for the CDR3: TGCGCCAGCAGTCCTAACCCCGGGACAGAACGTTCGAACACTGAAGCTTTCTTT. It codes for CASSPNPGTERSNTEAFF.

This clone was counted a few times. The junction departs from the called germline gene at one end, perhaps through a read error. The V gene is TRBV6-5, the J gene TRBJ1-2, with 7 bases identical to TRBD1. The CDR3 runs to 15 residues. CDR1 and CDR2 (germline): MNHEY, SVGAGI. CDR3 nucleotides: TGTGCCAGCGGAACTGAGACGGGACAGCGCTATGGCTGCACCTTC. It codes for CASGTETGQRYGCTF.

The genes are TRBV7-3 and TRBJ1-1; D unclear. There are 13 residues in the CDR3. The ends were cut back, 3 bases at V and 7 bases at J, with 12 bases in the middle. Germline-derived CDR1 and CDR2 are SGHTA and FQGTGA. For the CDR3, the DNA is TGTGCCAGCAGCTTTAACGGGGTTGGTGAAGCTTTCTTT. The encoded protein is CASSFNGVGEAFF.

V and J are TRBV2 and TRBJ2-1, with TRBD2 matching 9 bases. The CDR3 runs 15 residues. V was clipped by 6 bases and J by 8 bases; unmatched bases: 11. Germline V lookup: CDR1 SNHLY, CDR2 FYNNEI. The CDR3 is CASSLLAGGFDEQFF. The CDR3 DNA reads as TGTGCCAGCAGCCTACTCGCGGGAGGGTTTGATGAGCAGTTCTTC.

The chain recombines TRBV6-6 with TRBJ1-5; D is unresolved. Looked up from germline, CDR1 is MNHNY and CDR2 is SVGAGI (reference sequence). V lost 10 bases and J lost 1, with 11 bases in between. The CDR3 loop spans 13 amino acids. As DNA, the CDR3 is TGTGCCACCCGAGGGTGGAGCAATCAGCCCCAGCATTTT. Translation: CATRGWSNQPQHF.

This chain uses TRBV7-2 with TRBJ2-7; D is unclear. CDR3 length equals 13 residues. Germline V lookup: CDR1 SGHTA, CDR2 FQGNSA. Trimming left V 4 bases short and J 7 bases short, with 14 bases between. The CDR3 DNA sequence: TGTGCCAGCAGCTCACCGGGCTTTAGGGAGCAGTACTTC. This sequence encodes CASSSPGFREQYF.

V and J are TRBV27 and TRBJ2-1, with 9 bases fitting TRBD2. The CDR3 is made up of 16 amino acids. Germline V gives CDR1 MNHEY, CDR2 SMNVEV (reference sequence). V shed 3 bases and J 6 bases; nucleotides not matched to a gene: 9. The CDR3 is CASSFMTSGFFNEQFF. The CDR3 DNA follows: TGTGCCAGCAGTTTCATGACTAGCGGTTTTTTCAATGAGCAGTTCTTC.

A remark on this clone: The germline gene is not matched at one end of the junction; a read error may be the cause. CDR3 residues: CASNLGGRGAGELFF. The DNA for the CDR3 is TGTGCCAGCAACTTAGGAGGCAGGGGAGCCGGGGAGCTGTTTTTT. The chain employs TRBV7-8 and TRBJ2-2, with D perhaps TRBD1 (6 bases). CDR1 is SGHVS, CDR2 FQNEAQ, per germline. The CDR3 runs to 15 residues.

The V call is TRBV6-6, the J call TRBJ1-1; 7 bases agree with TRBD1. Germline CDR1 and CDR2: MNHNY and SVGAGI (reference sequence). V lost 2 bases, J lost 1 base, and 4 bases stayed unmatched. The CDR3 is 15 amino acids. The CDR3 nucleotides are TGTGCCAGCAGTTACCCGGGACAGCAGAACACTGAAGCTTTCTTT. Its protein product is CASSYPGQQNTEAFF.

V is TRBV5-1 and J is TRBJ2-4; D remains ambiguous. The CDR3 loop spans 16 amino acids. Trimming took 4 bases from V and 0 from J, leaving 14 bases between them. Germline values: CDR1 SGHRS, CDR2 YFSETQ. The CDR3 loop is CASSPSPLGAKNIQYF. In nucleotides, the CDR3 is TGCGCCAGCAGCCCATCGCCATTAGGAGCCAAAAACATTCAGTACTTC.

The chain couples TRBV29-1 to TRBJ2-3, with a weak D call TRBD2 (5 bases). Between the trimmed V and J ends, which lost 7 bases and 4 bases, there was a span of 12 bases. Looked up from germline, CDR1 is SQVTM and CDR2 is ANQGSEA. CDR3 length equals 12 residues. CDR3 nucleotides: TGCAGCGCCCGGAAGGGAGCAGATACGCAGTATTTT. Encoded protein: CSARKGADTQYF.

This chain connects TRBV7-9 to TRBJ2-7; 10 nucleotides line up with TRBD1. V shed 4 bases, J shed 6 bases, and the junction held 9 bases outside the gene matches. The CDR3 is 15 residues long. Germline assignment: CDR1 SEHNR and CDR2 FQNEAQ (reference sequence). The CDR3 spells CASSSPGQGIVEQYF. In DNA form, the CDR3 reads TGTGCCAGCAGCTCCCCGGGACAGGGGATAGTCGAGCAGTACTTC.